This is a list of T cell receptor beta chains from one sample in a study of OX40 agonist ivuxolimab in advanced cancers. The protocol was immunoSEQ multiplex PCR, while the TCRdb copy is restricted to in-frame clones and leaves out a portion. In the table there are about 21,000 clones, around 87% of which are singletons. Source: CD4+ or CD8+ T cells sorted from blood, taken in a trial of the OX40 agonist ivuxolimab. These receptors came from an adult with an advanced solid tumor such as melanoma, head and neck, liver or kidney cancer. CDR3s include the opening cysteine and the closing phenylalanine or tryptophan. Fields, in order: V gene, D gene, clone size, J gene, CDR3 DNA, CDR3 protein. A D gene is named only where the DNA matches it firmly. Where a row states a size, it is once, few, many or the class of an expanded clone; other rows omit it.

v_call: TRBV7-9; d_call: -; clone_size: -; j_call: TRBJ1-2; cdr3_nt: TGTGCCAGCAGCTTAAGCGGAGGGGGCTATGGCTACACCTTC; cdr3_aa: CASSLSGGGYGYTF
v_call: TRBV19; d_call: TRBD1; clone_size: -; j_call: TRBJ1-1; cdr3_nt: TGTGCCAGTAGTATCTGGGGACAGGGCACTGAAGCTTTCTTT; cdr3_aa: CASSIWGQGTEAFF
v_call: TRBV7-2; d_call: -; clone_size: -; j_call: TRBJ2-4; cdr3_nt: TGTGCCAGCAGCTTAGACCATAGGTTATTGGGGGAAGAAAACATTCAGTACTTC; cdr3_aa: CASSLDHRLLGEENIQYF
v_call: TRBV5-1; d_call: TRBD2; clone_size: -; j_call: TRBJ2-1; cdr3_nt: TGCGCCAGCACCTTACCTTCAGGGACTAGCGGGGAATACAATGAGCAGTTCTTC; cdr3_aa: CASTLPSGTSGEYNEQFF
v_call: TRBV7-9; d_call: -; clone_size: -; j_call: TRBJ2-7; cdr3_nt: TGTGCCAGCAGCCCCGAGGGGCAGGGAAGGGTCGGCTACGAGCAGTACTTC; cdr3_aa: CASSPEGQGRVGYEQYF
v_call: TRBV23-1; d_call: -; clone_size: -; j_call: TRBJ2-7; cdr3_nt: TGCGCCAGCACTACGACCGGGACCGCAAGCTCCTACGAGCAGTACTTC; cdr3_aa: CASTTTGTASSYEQYF
v_call: TRBV4-3; d_call: TRBD1; clone_size: -; j_call: TRBJ1-1; cdr3_nt: TGCGCCAGCAGCCAAGATTTTACAGGGGTAGCGGCTGAAGCTTTCTTT; cdr3_aa: CASSQDFTGVAAEAFF
v_call: TRBV10-1; d_call: -; clone_size: -; j_call: TRBJ2-4; cdr3_nt: TGCGCCAGCAGTGATCTCCGGGGGCGCGACAAAAACATTCAGTACTTC; cdr3_aa: CASSDLRGRDKNIQYF
v_call: TRBV9; d_call: TRBD1; clone_size: -; j_call: TRBJ2-7; cdr3_nt: TGTGCCAGCAGCGCTCAGGGGGCGTACGAGCAGTACTTC; cdr3_aa: CASSAQGAYEQYF
v_call: TRBV6-1; d_call: -; clone_size: -; j_call: TRBJ2-7; cdr3_nt: TGTGCCAGCAGTGAAGGGGGTTGGGCCTACGAGCAGTACTTC; cdr3_aa: CASSEGGWAYEQYF
v_call: TRBV4-1; d_call: -; clone_size: once; j_call: TRBJ1-5; cdr3_nt: TGCGCCAGCAGCCAAGAATTAAGGGGGGCGCGGGGTGGTGATCAGCCCCAGCATTTT; cdr3_aa: CASSQELRGARGGDQPQHF
v_call: TRBV7-9; d_call: -; clone_size: -; j_call: TRBJ2-5; cdr3_nt: TGTGCCAGCAGATCCGGGGGGCTAGAGACCCAGTACTTC; cdr3_aa: CASRSGGLETQYF
v_call: TRBV30; d_call: TRBD1; clone_size: -; j_call: TRBJ1-2; cdr3_nt: TGTGCCTGGAGTGCCGGACAGGGGGCTGATGGCTACACCTTC; cdr3_aa: CAWSAGQGADGYTF
v_call: TRBV4-2; d_call: -; clone_size: once; j_call: TRBJ2-1; cdr3_nt: TGTGCCAGCAGCCAAGATCTGGATGAGCAGTTCTTC; cdr3_aa: CASSQDLDEQFF
v_call: TRBV19; d_call: -; clone_size: -; j_call: TRBJ2-1; cdr3_nt: TGTGCCAGTAGTATGGCGTACAATGAGCAGTTCTTC; cdr3_aa: CASSMAYNEQFF
v_call: TRBV4-1; d_call: TRBD1; clone_size: -; j_call: TRBJ2-7; cdr3_nt: TGCGCCAGCAGCCAAGAAGACAGGGGAAGAACCTACGAGCAGTACTTC; cdr3_aa: CASSQEDRGRTYEQYF
v_call: TRBV6-5; d_call: -; clone_size: -; j_call: TRBJ2-7; cdr3_nt: TGTGCCAGCAGTTACCTGGGGTTGGGCGAGCAGTACTTC; cdr3_aa: CASSYLGLGEQYF
v_call: TRBV5-4; d_call: -; clone_size: -; j_call: TRBJ2-1; cdr3_nt: TGTGCCAGCGGTCTAGACTCGACGGAGTTCTTC; cdr3_aa: CASGLDSTEFF
v_call: TRBV12-2; d_call: -; clone_size: -; j_call: TRBJ2-3; cdr3_nt: TGTGCAAGTCGCTTAGGACTAGCGGGGGCCCATCAATCAGGTACGCAGTATTTT; cdr3_aa: CASRLGLAGAHQSGTQYF
v_call: TRBV6-6; d_call: TRBD1; clone_size: -; j_call: TRBJ1-2; cdr3_nt: TGTGCCAGCAGTTCCTGGACAGGGTCAGGGTATGGCTACACCTTC; cdr3_aa: CASSSWTGSGYGYTF
v_call: TRBV6-5; d_call: TRBD1; clone_size: -; j_call: TRBJ2-2; cdr3_nt: TGTGCCAGCAGTTACTTTAGGACAGGGGGAACCGGGGAGCTGTTTTTT; cdr3_aa: CASSYFRTGGTGELFF
v_call: TRBV27; d_call: TRBD1; clone_size: -; j_call: TRBJ1-2; cdr3_nt: TGTGCCAGCAGTTTACAGGGGGCGGGTGGCTACACCTTC; cdr3_aa: CASSLQGAGGYTF
v_call: TRBV5-1; d_call: -; clone_size: -; j_call: TRBJ1-2; cdr3_nt: TGCGCCAGCAGCTTGGCCGGCGGTTTAAACTATGGCTACACCTTC; cdr3_aa: CASSLAGGLNYGYTF
v_call: TRBV5-5; d_call: -; clone_size: -; j_call: TRBJ2-7; cdr3_nt: TGTGCCAGCAGCTGGGGTGGTTTGGGGGGCGCGAATCGGGAGCAGTACTTC; cdr3_aa: CASSWGGLGGANREQYF
v_call: TRBV6-5; d_call: -; clone_size: -; j_call: TRBJ1-4; cdr3_nt: TGTGCCAGCGCTAGGGACTCAACTAATGAAAAACTGTTTTTT; cdr3_aa: CASARDSTNEKLFF
v_call: TRBV6-1; d_call: -; clone_size: -; j_call: TRBJ2-7; cdr3_nt: TGTGCCAGCAGTGAATGGAAGGTTACAGAGCAGTACTTC; cdr3_aa: CASSEWKVTEQYF
v_call: TRBV7-9; d_call: TRBD2; clone_size: few; j_call: TRBJ2-7; cdr3_nt: TGTGCCAGCAGCCGAGGGACTAGCGGGGGGATGCACGAGCAGTACTTC; cdr3_aa: CASSRGTSGGMHEQYF
v_call: TRBV7-2; d_call: -; clone_size: -; j_call: TRBJ1-1; cdr3_nt: TGTGCCAGCAGCTATGGGACACTTATGAACACTGAAGCTTTCTTT; cdr3_aa: CASSYGTLMNTEAFF
v_call: TRBV4-1; d_call: TRBD2; clone_size: once; j_call: TRBJ2-1; cdr3_nt: TGCGCCAGCAGCCAAGAAGGGACTAGCGGGGGGAATGAGCAGTTCTTC; cdr3_aa: CASSQEGTSGGNEQFF
v_call: TRBV5-6; d_call: TRBD1; clone_size: -; j_call: TRBJ2-1; cdr3_nt: TGTGCCAGCAGCTCACCGGGACAGGGGGCGAATGAGCAGTTCTTC; cdr3_aa: CASSSPGQGANEQFF
v_call: TRBV7-2; d_call: -; clone_size: -; j_call: TRBJ2-1; cdr3_nt: TGTGCCAGCGAGGAGGTTTGGGGGAATGAGCAGTTCTTC; cdr3_aa: CASEEVWGNEQFF
v_call: TRBV6-4; d_call: TRBD2; clone_size: -; j_call: TRBJ2-3; cdr3_nt: TGTGCCAGCAGTGATGGGGTTGATCGCGGGGGTATGCAGTATTTT; cdr3_aa: CASSDGVDRGGMQYF